This T cell receptor (beta chain) was retrieved from a study of blood T cell repertoires in COVID-19. TCRdb keeps only in-frame clones here, not all; method: immunoSEQ multiplex PCR. The data show under 200,000 clones, with 70% to 90% seen just once and about 6.6% held by the top ten. CDR3 size: 16 residues. CDR1 and CDR2 (germline): MNHEY, SMNVEV (reference sequence). The ends lost 1 base at V and 7 bases at J; junction bases unmatched: 5. Those enrolled, adults aged roughly 18 to 100 years, came from under 25 US areas. Cohort allocation depended upon clinical history that participants reported. The sequence was obtained from a woman between 45 and 65 years old who had recovered from COVID-19. J is TRBJ1-6 and V is TRBV27; 9 bases match TRBD1. Specimen: PBMCs or T cells enriched from blood (not recorded which). The CDR3 coding sequence is TGTGCCAGCAGTTTATTGGACAGGGGATGGAATTCACCCCTCCACTTT. Amino acid sequence: CASSLLDRGWNSPLHF.